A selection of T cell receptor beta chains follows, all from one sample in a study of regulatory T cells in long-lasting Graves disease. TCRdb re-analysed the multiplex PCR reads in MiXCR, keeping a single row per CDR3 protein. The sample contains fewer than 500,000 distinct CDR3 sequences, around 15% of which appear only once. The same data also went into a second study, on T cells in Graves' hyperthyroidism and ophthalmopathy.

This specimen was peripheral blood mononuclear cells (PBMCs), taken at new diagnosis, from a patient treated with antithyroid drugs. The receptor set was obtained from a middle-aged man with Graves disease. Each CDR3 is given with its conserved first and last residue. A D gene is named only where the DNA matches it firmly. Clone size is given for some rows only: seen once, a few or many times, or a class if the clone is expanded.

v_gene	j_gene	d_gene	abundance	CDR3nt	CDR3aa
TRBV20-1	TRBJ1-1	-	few	TGCAGTGCCTTTGGGGCCCGGAATGTGAACACTGAAGCTTTCTTT	CSAFGARNVNTEAFF
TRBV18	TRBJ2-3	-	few	TGTGCCAGCTCACCGAATACAGGGCGGGCGGCGGCAGATACGCAGTATTTT	CASSPNTGRAAADTQYF
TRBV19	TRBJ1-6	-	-	TGTGCCAGTAGAGGGGTGGATTCACCCCTCCACTTT	CASRGVDSPLHF
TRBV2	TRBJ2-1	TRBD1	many	TGTGCCAGCACCACTGGACAGGGTTCCTACAATGAGCAGTTCTTC	CASTTGQGSYNEQFF
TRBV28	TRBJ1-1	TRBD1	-	TGTGCCAGCAGTTTAATTTTGACAGGGTCGGCTTTCTTT	CASSLILTGSAFF
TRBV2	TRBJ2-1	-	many	TGTGCCAGCAGGGCCGACCTATTGAATGAGCAGTTCTTC	CASRADLLNEQFF
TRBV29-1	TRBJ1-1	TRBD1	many	TGCAGCGTGGACAGGGGGTGGGTGAACACTGAAGCTTTCTTT	CSVDRGWVNTEAFF
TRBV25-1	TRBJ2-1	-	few	TGTGCCAGTGTGGGGTGGCTCCAGGTCGACAATGAGCAGTTCTTC	CASVGWLQVDNEQFF
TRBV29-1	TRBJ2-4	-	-	TGCAGCGTTGAAGATATACAGGGGGGGACCAAAAACATTCAGTACTTC	CSVEDIQGGTKNIQYF
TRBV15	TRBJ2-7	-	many	TGTGCCACCAGCAGAGAGTTCAAGCGGACGAGCTCCTACGAGCAGTACTTC	CATSREFKRTSSYEQYF
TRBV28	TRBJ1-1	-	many	TGTGCCAGCAGTAGAACCCAGGGGGAAGCTTTCTTT	CASSRTQGEAFF
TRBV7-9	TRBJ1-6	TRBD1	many	TGTGCCAGCAGTCGTGGAGTTGGGGCAGGGGGCTTCGGTTCACCCCTCCACTTT	CASSRGVGAGGFGSPLHF
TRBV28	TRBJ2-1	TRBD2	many	TGTGCCAGCTCGCCGAGTAGCGGGACGTACAATGAGCAGTTCTTC	CASSPSSGTYNEQFF
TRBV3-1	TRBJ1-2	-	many	TGTGCCAGCAGCCAAGAATACGCCTATGGCTACACCTTC	CASSQEYAYGYTF
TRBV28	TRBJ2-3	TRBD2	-	TGTGCCAGCAGTTACATCCCCAGTGGTGCGGGAGGAGCAGATACGCAGTATTTT	CASSYIPSGAGGADTQYF
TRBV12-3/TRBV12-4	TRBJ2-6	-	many	TGTGCCAGCAGTTTTGGGCCATCGGGGCCCTTATCTGGGGCCAACGTCCTGACTTTC	CASSFGPSGPLSGANVLTF
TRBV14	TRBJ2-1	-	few	TGTGCCAGCAGCCAAATGCTCGGCAATGAGCAGTTCTTC	CASSQMLGNEQFF
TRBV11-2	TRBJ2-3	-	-	TGTGCCAGCAGCCCACTCCTCGGTAGGACAAACCAAACAGATACGCAGTATTTT	CASSPLLGRTNQTDTQYF
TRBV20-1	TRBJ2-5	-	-	TGCAGTGCTAGAGATTTAGGAGAAGCGCTTTACCAAGAGACCCAGTACTTC	CSARDLGEALYQETQYF
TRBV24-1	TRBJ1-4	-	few	TGTGTCACCAGTCGATGGGTCCGGGAGGAAAAACTGTTTTTT	CVTSRWVREEKLFF
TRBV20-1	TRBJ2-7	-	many	TGCAGTGCTAGAGATATAGGGACCATATACGAGCAGTACTTC	CSARDIGTIYEQYF
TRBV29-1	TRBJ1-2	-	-	TGCAGCGTTGACCGGGATGGCTACACCTTC	CSVDRDGYTF
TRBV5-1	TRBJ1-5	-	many	TGCGCCAGCAGCTTCCTGGGGGACCAGCCCCAGCATTTT	CASSFLGDQPQHF
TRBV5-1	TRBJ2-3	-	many	TGCGCCAGCAGCTTGGTTTCGAACACAGATACGCAGTATTTT	CASSLVSNTDTQYF
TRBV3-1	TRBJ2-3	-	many	TGTGCCAGCAGCCTTGGACCTAACACAGATACGCAGTATTTT	CASSLGPNTDTQYF
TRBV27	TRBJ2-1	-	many	TGTGCCAGCAGTGACAGAAACCGCGGCGAGGCGGGGGAGCAGTTCTTC	CASSDRNRGEAGEQFF
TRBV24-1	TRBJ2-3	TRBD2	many	TGTGCCACCAGTGCATGGACTAGCGGGAGAAGCACAGATACGCAGTATTTT	CATSAWTSGRSTDTQYF
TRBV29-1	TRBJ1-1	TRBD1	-	TGCAGCGCTCAACCGGGGGGGACAGGGATGGGGACTGAAGCTTTCTTT	CSAQPGGTGMGTEAFF
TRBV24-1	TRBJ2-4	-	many	TGTGCCACCAGTGATGCTGGGGCTAAAACCAAAAACATTCAGTACTTC	CATSDAGAKTKNIQYF
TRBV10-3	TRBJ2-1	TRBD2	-	TGTGCCATCACCCCTGGACTAGCGGGAGTAGACAATGAGCAGTCCTTC	CAITPGLAGVDNEQSF
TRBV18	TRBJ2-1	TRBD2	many	TGTGCCAGCTCACCAATGACTAGCGGATACAATGAGCAGTTCTTC	CASSPMTSGYNEQFF
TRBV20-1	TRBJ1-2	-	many	TGCAGTGCTAGAGATTCGTTTATGGTAGAGTCTGGCTACACCTTC	CSARDSFMVESGYTF
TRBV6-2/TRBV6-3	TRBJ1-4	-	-	TGTGCCAGCAGTTACCAAGGACTGGTTAATGAAAAACTGTTTTTT	CASSYQGLVNEKLFF
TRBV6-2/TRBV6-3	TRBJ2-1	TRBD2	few	TGTGCCAGCAGCAGACTAGCGGGAGTACTTGAGCAGTTCTTC	CASSRLAGVLEQFF
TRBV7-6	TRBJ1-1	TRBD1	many	TGTGCCAGCAGCTCTGGACAGGGGGCAAACACTGAAGCTTTCTTT	CASSSGQGANTEAFF
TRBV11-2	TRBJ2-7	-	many	TGTGCCAGCAGTTCGGACAGATCCTACGAGCAGTACTTC	CASSSDRSYEQYF
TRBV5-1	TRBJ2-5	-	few	TGCGCCAGCAGCTTGGGGGGATCCGGGGAGACCCAGTACTTC	CASSLGGSGETQYF
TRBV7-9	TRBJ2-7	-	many	TGTGCCAGCATGCGGACAGAATCCTACGAGCAGTACTTC	CASMRTESYEQYF
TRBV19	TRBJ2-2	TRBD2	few	TGTGCCAGTAGTGTCCCTGGACTAGCGGGGGTCACCGGGGAGCTGTTTTTT	CASSVPGLAGVTGELFF
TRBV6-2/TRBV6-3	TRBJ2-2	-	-	TGTGCCAGCAGTTACAGGGGCCTTAACACCGGGGAGCTGTTTTTT	CASSYRGLNTGELFF
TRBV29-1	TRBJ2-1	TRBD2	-	TGCAGCGTTGGAGGGACTAGCGGGTTTAATGAGCAGTTCTTC	CSVGGTSGFNEQFF
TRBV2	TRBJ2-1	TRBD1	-	TGTGCCAGCAGTGAAGACAGGGGAACCTACAATGAGCAGTTCTTC	CASSEDRGTYNEQFF
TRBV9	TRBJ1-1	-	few	TGTGCCAGCAGCGTAGATTGGAACACTGAAGCTTTCTTT	CASSVDWNTEAFF
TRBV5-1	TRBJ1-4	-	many	TGCGCCAGCAGCTTGGCCCAGGCAACTAATGAAAAACTGTTTTTT	CASSLAQATNEKLFF
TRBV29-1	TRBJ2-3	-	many	TGCAGTACCCCGAGGGGCACAGATACGCAGTATTTT	CSTPRGTDTQYF